The clone carrying this T cell receptor beta chain was seen a handful of times. MiXCR, run by TCRdb on the 5' RACE reads, gives a single entry per CDR3 protein. The profile shows about 720,000 distinct CDR3 sequences, 8.5% to 9% of them singletons. Germline V gene sequence: CDR1 DFQATT, CDR2 SNEGSKA (reference sequence). With V trimmed by 6 bases and J by 3 bases, 7 bases remained unmatched. This CDR3 comprises 14 residues. This entry belongs to a study of identical twins. These data also formed part of another study, on yellow fever vaccine responses in identical twins.

This sequence joins TRBV20-1 and TRBJ2-3; 9 bases agree with TRBD1. This receptor was obtained from a woman younger than 30 in good health. The sample comprised PBMCs. CDR3 sequence: CSASGQGRTDTQYF. CDR3 in DNA: TGCAGTGCCAGCGGACAGGGGCGAACAGATACGCAGTATTTT.